Listed below are T cell receptor beta chains from one sample, sequenced in a study of cytomegalovirus exposure and HLA in healthy donors. Profiling relied on immunoSEQ multiplex PCR, and the TCRdb table lists in-frame clones only, not all of them. Found here are some 140,000 clones, 79% of them singletons; the top ten hold approximately 3%. The sequenced sample was PBMCs. Source of these receptors: a female donor in good health and CMV-seronegative. CDR3s include the opening cysteine and the closing phenylalanine or tryptophan. The D gene is left open where the match is weak.

>TRBV25-1|TRBJ1-4|-
CASSATRRGEKLFF
>TRBV5-4|TRBJ1-2|TRBD1
CASSLGQGTNYGYTF
>TRBV5-6|TRBJ2-3|TRBD2
CASSLAAGGQADTQYF
>TRBV7-2|TRBJ2-3|TRBD2
CASSLDAASGRAADTQYF
>TRBV4-1|TRBJ1-1|-
CASSPFTGNTEAFF
>TRBV6-1|TRBJ2-5|-
CASSYSETQYF
>TRBV7-7|TRBJ2-1|TRBD2
CASSRTSGSYNEQFF
>TRBV6-1|TRBJ2-5|TRBD2
CASSVLAGGREQYF
>TRBV13|TRBJ2-7|TRBD1
CASSQNEGASRYEQYF